This TCR beta chain was obtained from a study of human T cells and chemical hapten exposure. Across the whole study: Small pooled library volume differences mainly caused per-sample TCR yield variation.

Many counts were recorded for this clonotype. The V end lost 7 bases, the J end lost 8 bases, and 25 bases lay between the germline ends. From germline, CDR1 is MNHEY and CDR2 SVGEGT. The CDR3 consists of 16 residues. It was from unfractionated whole blood that total RNA was extracted. It was the library that attached unique molecular identifiers to individual cDNA molecules. Study processing details: The number of TCRs in each sample had a median of approximately 96,000 and spanned roughly 20,000 to 750,000. TCRdb itself ran the 5' RACE reads through MiXCR, one entry per CDR3 protein. The V and J calls, along with clone size, are taken from TCRdb and not from the paper's own processing. This sample has about 140,000 distinct CDR3 sequences, with around 4.4% found just once.

The sequence came from a female donor in good health. The chain couples TRBV6-2 or TRBV6-3 to TRBJ2-3; maybe TRBD2 (6 bases). CDR3 residues: CASTRGGTPTWGTQYF. For the CDR3, the DNA is TGTGCCAGCACCCGAGGCGGGACCCCTACCTGGGGTACGCAGTATTTT.